This record concerns one TCR beta chain sequence. Its antigen is as yet unknown. Specified treatment: roughly 10-day PBMC culture with coronavirus spike peptide pools or control peptides (ViraFEST assay). The absence of any prior SARS-CoV-2 infection in healthy vaccine recipients was confirmed by nucleocapsid antibody tests that came back negative both before and after vaccination. The CDR3 contains 15 residues. V lost 5 bases to trimming and J lost 4 bases; unmatched junction nucleotides: 8. Germline V gives CDR1 MNHNS, CDR2 SASEGT. The data were obtained in a study of vaccination and CD4 T cells after COVID-19. Whole-study context: In culture, cells were exposed to overlapping spike peptides from SARS-CoV-2, HCoV-NL63, HCoV-OC43 and HCoV-229E.

Cultured CD4+ T cells had their DNA profiled by the Oncomine TCR Beta short-read assay. In TCRdb, the PCR reads were re-called with MiXCR into one record per CDR3 protein. The sample holds approximately 22,000 distinct CDR3 sequences, 60% seen once. The receptor was derived from a human donor who received a COVID-19 vaccine. Here the sequenced sample was CD4+ T cells from blood, cultured in vitro, taken after SARS-CoV-2 vaccination. The rearrangement links TRBV6-1 to TRBJ1-2; the match to TRBD1 covers 9 bases. The DNA for the CDR3 is TGTGCCAGCAGTAACAGACAGGGGGAGGGCTATGGCTACACCTTC. This translates into CASSNRQGEGYGYTF.